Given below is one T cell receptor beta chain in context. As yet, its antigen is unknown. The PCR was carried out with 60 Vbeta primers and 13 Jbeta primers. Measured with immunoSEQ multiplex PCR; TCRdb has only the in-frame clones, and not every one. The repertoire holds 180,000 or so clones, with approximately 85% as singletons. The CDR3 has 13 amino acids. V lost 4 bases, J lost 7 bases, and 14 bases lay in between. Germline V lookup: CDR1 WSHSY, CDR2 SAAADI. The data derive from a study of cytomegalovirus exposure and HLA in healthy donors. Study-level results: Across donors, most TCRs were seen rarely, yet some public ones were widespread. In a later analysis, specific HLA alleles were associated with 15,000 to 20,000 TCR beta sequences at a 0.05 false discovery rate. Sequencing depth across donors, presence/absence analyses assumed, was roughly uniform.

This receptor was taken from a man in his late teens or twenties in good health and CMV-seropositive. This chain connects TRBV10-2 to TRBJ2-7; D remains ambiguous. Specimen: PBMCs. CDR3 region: CASSGPSAREQYF. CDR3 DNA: TGCGCCAGCAGTGGACCCAGCGCGAGGGAGCAGTACTTC.